This entry features one T cell receptor (beta chain) sequence. CDR3 size: 14 residues. V lost 3 bases, J lost 2 bases, and 8 bases lay in between. Germline CDR1 reads SGDLS; CDR2 reads YYNGEE. A history of autoimmune disease or systemic immunosuppression excluded patients. These data come from a study of OX40 agonist ivuxolimab in advanced cancers. Produced via immunoSEQ multiplex PCR; TCRdb's table is partial and in-frame only. The sample consists of around 64,000 clones, 80% of them appearing once. Sequenced here: CD4+ or CD8+ T cells sorted from blood, sampled in a trial of the OX40 agonist ivuxolimab. This sequence was found in an adult with an advanced solid tumor such as melanoma, head and neck, liver or kidney cancer. The chain carries TRBV9 and TRBJ1-4, with D hard to call. CDR3 nucleotide sequence: TGTGCCAGCAGCGGGCGACGGACTAATGAAAAACTGTTTTTT. Residues: CASSGRRTNEKLFF.